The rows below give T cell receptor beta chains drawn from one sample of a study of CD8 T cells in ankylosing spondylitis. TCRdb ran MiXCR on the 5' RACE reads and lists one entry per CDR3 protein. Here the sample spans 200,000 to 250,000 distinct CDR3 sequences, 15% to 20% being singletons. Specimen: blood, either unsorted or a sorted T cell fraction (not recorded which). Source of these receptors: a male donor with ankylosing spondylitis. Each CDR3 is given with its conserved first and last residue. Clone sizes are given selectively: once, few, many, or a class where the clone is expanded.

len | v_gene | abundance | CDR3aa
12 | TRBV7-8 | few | CASSFEGYEQFF
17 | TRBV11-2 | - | CASSLETPGLAHNEQFF
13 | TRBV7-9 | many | CASSLVDTGELFF
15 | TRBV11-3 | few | CASSYGGAVYNEQFF
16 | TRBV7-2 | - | CASSFRLAGISNEQFF
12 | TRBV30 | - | CAWSERHPEAFF
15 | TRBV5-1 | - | CASSPGQTTVETQYF
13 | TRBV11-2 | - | CASSLDRANEQYF
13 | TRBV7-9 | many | CASSLAGDYGYTF
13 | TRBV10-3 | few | CAISEWDVYEQYF
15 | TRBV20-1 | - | CSAIPREISYNEQFF
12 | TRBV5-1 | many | CASSLTEDTQYF
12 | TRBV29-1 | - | CSDSRGSYEQYF
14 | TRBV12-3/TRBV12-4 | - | CASTEGTSDNEQFF
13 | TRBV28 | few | CATQGAGGNTIYF
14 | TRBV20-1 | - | CSASVADTYNEQFF
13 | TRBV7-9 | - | CASSPEEKWQQYF
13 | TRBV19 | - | CASSIGFQETQYF
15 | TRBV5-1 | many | CASSLEGAVNTEAFF
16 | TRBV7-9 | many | CASILTVRSGANVLTF
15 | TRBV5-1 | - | CASSQGTGLDQPQHF
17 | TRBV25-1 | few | CASSLTEGGGTYNEQFF
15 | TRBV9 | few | CASSSTTGINYGYTF
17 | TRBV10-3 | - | CAISESGTGNSTDTQYF
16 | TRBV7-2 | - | CASSSWDREDYNEQFF
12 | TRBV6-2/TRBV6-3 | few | CASSSLMVEQYF
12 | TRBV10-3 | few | CAISEEGFEQYF
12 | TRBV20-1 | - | CSARRELETQYF
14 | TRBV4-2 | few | CASTAGGSYNEQFF
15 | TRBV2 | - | CASSERAGWGDTQYF
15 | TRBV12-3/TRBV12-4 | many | CASSLPTTGGYEQYF
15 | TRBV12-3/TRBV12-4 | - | CASTRDTSSGNTIYF
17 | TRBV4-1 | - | CASSQVPETKLYNEQFF
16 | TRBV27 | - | CASKEDTGAYLSEQYF
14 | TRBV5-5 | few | CASSLRGTGDEQYF
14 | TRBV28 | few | CASAETGASYEQYF
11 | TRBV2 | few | CAKRESNTQYF
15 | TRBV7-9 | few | CASSPTIDLVYEQYF
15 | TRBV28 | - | CASMLTSGRADEQFF
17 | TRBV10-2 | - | CASSEAGTSGGYNEQFF
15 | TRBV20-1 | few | CSARDIRTSVYEQYF
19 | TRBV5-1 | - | CASTYGIQGSYRGNTEAFF
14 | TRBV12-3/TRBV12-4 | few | CASSFGVGHQPQHF
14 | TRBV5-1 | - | CASSSTGVYNEQFF
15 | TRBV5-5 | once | CASGPGVQGGETQYF
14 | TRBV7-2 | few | CASSLEAADYEQYF
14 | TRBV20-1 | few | CSGERTSDQETQYF
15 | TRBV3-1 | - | CASSHISGNDNEQFF
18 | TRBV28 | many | CASSFPSSRSGPMDEQFF
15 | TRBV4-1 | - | CASSQDTGTLNEQYF
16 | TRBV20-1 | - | CSADQGSTVQGYGYTF
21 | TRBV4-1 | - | CASSSQVLAGGPSQSLYEQYF
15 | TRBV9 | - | CASSARGTANEKLFF
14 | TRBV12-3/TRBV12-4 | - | CASRPRGKGYEQYF
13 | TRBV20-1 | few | CSARWDSTDTQYF
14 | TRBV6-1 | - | CASSEPLRVYEQYF